The TCR beta chain under discussion was sequenced for a study of response to subunit inactivated influenza vaccine. This clonotype was observed a handful of times. The antigen is undetermined. Germline-derived CDR1 and CDR2 are SGHDN and FVKESK. This CDR3 is 16 amino acids long. The junction had 6 bases not matched to a gene; V was cut back by 4 bases and J by 3 bases. General study points: Authors proposed each seasonal influenza vaccination draws in few new T cells.

TCRdb fed the RT-PCR reads into MiXCR, producing one record per CDR3 protein. The sample contains 700,000 to 900,000 distinct CDR3 sequences, 20% to 25% of which appear only once. The sequencing used PBMCs from blood, collected 5 days after vaccination. The V and J genes are TRBV14 and TRBJ2-3; 11 nucleotides align to TRBD2. The sequence was collected from a man aged 45-65 years who received an inactivated influenza vaccine. The CDR3 nucleotides are TGTGCCAGCAGCCGCATAGCGGGAGGGTCAACAGATACGCAGTATTTT. This codes for CASSRIAGGSTDTQYF.